This T cell receptor beta chain was identified in a study of radiation and T cells in renal cell carcinoma. The study's findings and limits: No pretreatment tumor biopsies were available for baseline clonotypes. Top tumor clonotypes rose in blood 2 weeks post-radiation, then contracted.

Germline V lookup: CDR1 MNHNS, CDR2 SASEGT. The CDR3 extends over 13 amino acids. The V and J ends lost 3 bases and 7 bases respectively, with 13 bases between them. Specified time point: baseline pretreatment blood. Treatment noted: 15 Gy SBRT to primary tumor, nephrectomy 4 weeks later. Blood was sampled at baseline, 2 weeks and 4 weeks after SBRT. The patient's renal cell carcinoma had clear cell pathology. As for this clone: Its antigen is not identified.

The protocol was immunoSEQ multiplex PCR, while the TCRdb copy is restricted to in-frame clones and leaves out a portion. Here the sample spans 20,000 to 25,000 clones, more than 75% being singletons. V gene TRBV6-1 combines with J gene TRBJ2-7; no clear D gene. The clonotype originates from a man aged 55 to 70 with renal cell carcinoma. The material sequenced was blood, taken from a patient whose treatment included radiotherapy and nephrectomy. In DNA, the CDR3 is TGTGCCAGCAGTGACAGAAGTTTGAGGGAGCAGTACTTC. It translates to CASSDRSLREQYF.